Listed below are T cell receptor beta chains from one sample, sequenced in a study of cytomegalovirus exposure and HLA in healthy donors. Assay used: immunoSEQ multiplex PCR; TCRdb lists only in-frame clones, some missing. Found here are around 150,000 clones, 68% of them singletons; the top ten hold about 1.3%. Sequencing used PBMCs. The receptors were sampled from a man in his forties or fifties in good health and CMV-seronegative. Each CDR3 is given with its conserved first and last residue. The D gene is left open where the match is weak. Clone size is not always given. Where it is, it says once, few, many or a class for expanded clones.

clone size	V gene	CDR3 length	J gene	D gene	CDR3 protein	CDR3 DNA
NA	TRBV29-1	15	TRBJ1-1	NA	CSVEDPSRGNTEAFF	TGCAGCGTTGAAGATCCTTCCAGGGGAAACACTGAAGCTTTCTTT
NA	TRBV5-4	16	TRBJ2-2	TRBD1	CASSSGQGAYTGELFF	TGTGCCAGCAGCTCAGGACAGGGGGCCTACACCGGGGAGCTGTTTTTT
once	TRBV28	15	TRBJ1-6	NA	CASSGTGSYNSPLHF	TGTGCCAGCAGTGGAACAGGGTCCTATAATTCACCCCTCCACTTT
NA	TRBV5-8	14	TRBJ2-1	NA	CASSLGFIGNEQFF	TGTGCCAGCAGCTTGGGGTTTATCGGGAATGAGCAGTTCTTC
NA	TRBV25-1	14	TRBJ1-5	NA	CASSVRDTNQPQHF	TGTGCCAGCAGTGTCCGGGACACCAATCAGCCCCAGCATTTT
NA	TRBV7-9	14	TRBJ2-7	NA	CASSPQRRRDEQYF	TGTGCCAGCAGCCCCCAGCGACGGAGGGACGAGCAGTACTTC
NA	TRBV6-1	15	TRBJ2-3	TRBD1	CASSFDRGITDTQYF	TGTGCCAGCAGTTTCGACAGGGGGATAACAGATACGCAGTATTTT
NA	TRBV28	15	TRBJ2-7	TRBD1	CASKDRGSLSYEQYF	TGTGCCAGCAAGGACAGGGGTTCCCTCTCCTACGAGCAGTACTTC
NA	TRBV7-9	13	TRBJ1-2	NA	CASSLAKGVGYTF	TGTGCCAGCAGCTTAGCGAAAGGGGTCGGCTACACCTTC
NA	TRBV6-5	12	TRBJ1-2	TRBD1	CASSRTGDGYTF	TGTGCCAGCAGTAGGACAGGAGATGGCTACACCTTC
NA	TRBV7-8	16	TRBJ2-7	TRBD1	CASSYRPGQGAPEQYF	TGTGCCAGCAGCTATCGGCCGGGACAGGGGGCCCCCGAGCAGTACTTC
few	TRBV6-1	14	TRBJ1-5	NA	CASSARQSNQPQHF	TGTGCCAGCAGTGCCCGACAGAGCAATCAGCCCCAGCATTTT
once	TRBV6-4	12	TRBJ1-1	NA	CASSDYNSEAFF	TGTGCCAGCAGTGACTATAACAGCGAAGCTTTCTTT
NA	TRBV7-2	15	TRBJ1-4	NA	CASSLDGTYREKLFF	TGTGCCAGCAGCCTAGATGGGACATACCGTGAAAAACTGTTTTTT
NA	TRBV19	13	TRBJ1-1	NA	CASSFLRRAEAFF	TGTGCCAGTAGTTTTCTCAGGCGAGCTGAAGCTTTCTTT
few	TRBV7-2	16	TRBJ1-4	NA	CASSFRGAGANEKLFF	TGTGCCAGCAGCTTCCGGGGGGCTGGGGCTAATGAAAAACTGTTTTTT
NA	TRBV7-9	13	TRBJ2-7	TRBD1	CASSYDRVYEQYF	TGTGCCAGCAGTTACGACAGGGTCTACGAGCAGTACTTC
NA	TRBV11-2	13	TRBJ2-7	NA	CASSLVQGYEQYF	TGTGCCAGCAGCTTAGTGCAGGGGTACGAGCAGTACTTC
NA	TRBV10-3	13	TRBJ2-7	NA	CAIRTGSSYEQYF	TGTGCCATCAGAACAGGGTCCTCCTACGAGCAGTACTTC
NA	TRBV19	15	TRBJ1-4	TRBD1	CASSIGDRDNEKLFF	TGTGCCAGTAGTATAGGGGACAGGGATAATGAAAAACTGTTTTTT
NA	TRBV6-1	15	TRBJ1-1	NA	CASSEGVGPPEKAFF	TGTGCCAGCAGTGAAGGGGTGGGGCCGCCCGAGAAAGCTTTCTTT
NA	TRBV10-2	15	TRBJ1-6	NA	CASSMDSSYNSPLHF	TGCGCCAGCAGCATGGACAGCTCCTATAATTCACCCCTCCACTTT
NA	TRBV15	14	TRBJ2-3	TRBD2	CATSGAGGPNTQYF	TGTGCCACCAGCGGGGCGGGGGGACCTAATACGCAGTATTTT
few	TRBV27	14	TRBJ1-3	NA	CASSLTTGLDTIYF	TGTGCCAGCAGTTTAACAACAGGGCTAGACACCATATATTTT
NA	TRBV12-5	13	TRBJ1-4	TRBD1	CASGDRGGEKLFF	TGTGCTAGTGGGGACAGGGGGGGTGAAAAACTGTTTTTT
NA	TRBV29-1	15	TRBJ1-2	NA	CSVGDPGQGGYGYTF	TGCAGCGTTGGGGACCCAGGGCAGGGAGGCTATGGCTACACCTTC
NA	TRBV27	17	TRBJ1-4	NA	CASSLSGGSLGNEKLFF	TGTGCCAGCAGTTTATCTGGGGGCTCGTTGGGTAATGAAAAACTGTTTTTT
few	TRBV7-9	15	TRBJ1-4	NA	CASSLQGQGNEKLFF	TGTGCCAGCAGCTTGCAGGGGCAGGGTAATGAAAAACTGTTTTTT
NA	TRBV28	14	TRBJ2-5	NA	CASSLLRGYETQYF	TGTGCCAGCAGTTTACTCAGGGGCTACGAGACCCAGTACTTC
few	TRBV6-5	12	TRBJ2-3	NA	CASTPGGDTQYF	TGTGCCAGCACTCCCGGCGGTGATACGCAGTATTTT
NA	TRBV2	14	TRBJ1-2	TRBD1	CASSVIQGPNGYTF	TGTGCCAGCAGTGTAATACAGGGGCCGAATGGCTACACCTTC
NA	TRBV14	15	TRBJ2-2	TRBD1	CASSEQGARTGELFF	TGTGCCAGCAGCGAACAGGGGGCGCGAACCGGGGAGCTGTTTTTT
NA	TRBV6-6	11	TRBJ2-3	NA	CASSLSDTQYF	TGTGCCAGCAGTTTATCAGATACGCAGTATTTT
NA	TRBV7-8	15	TRBJ2-7	TRBD2	CASSQRGGPRYEQYF	TGTGCCAGCAGCCAACGGGGGGGCCCTAGGTACGAGCAGTACTTC
NA	TRBV27	16	TRBJ1-1	TRBD1	CASSLILGQGGTEAFF	TGTGCCAGCAGTTTGATTCTGGGACAGGGAGGCACTGAAGCTTTCTTT
NA	TRBV18	14	TRBJ1-1	NA	CASSPQVQNTEAFF	TGTGCCAGCTCTCCTCAGGTTCAGAACACTGAAGCTTTCTTT
NA	TRBV6-5	15	TRBJ1-1	NA	CASYREKLRSTEAFF	TGTGCCAGTTACCGGGAAAAACTTCGGAGCACTGAAGCTTTCTTT
NA	TRBV5-1	15	TRBJ2-7	TRBD2	CASSSAQRGIYEQYF	TGCGCCAGCAGCTCCGCCCAGCGGGGGATCTACGAGCAGTACTTC
NA	TRBV9	14	TRBJ2-5	TRBD1	CASSVWTGEETQYF	TGTGCCAGCAGCGTCTGGACAGGGGAAGAGACCCAGTACTTC
NA	TRBV21-1	14	TRBJ1-2	NA	CASSKGGNRGGYTF	TGTGCCAGCAGCAAAGGAGGAAACAGGGGTGGCTACACCTTC
NA	TRBV2	14	TRBJ2-7	TRBD2	CASRERGEVYEQYF	TGTGCCAGCAGGGAGCGGGGGGAGGTCTACGAGCAGTACTTC
NA	TRBV6-4	15	TRBJ2-3	NA	CASSEELAPTDTQYF	TGTGCCAGCAGTGAGGAACTAGCTCCCACAGATACGCAGTATTTT
NA	TRBV7-2	16	TRBJ2-7	TRBD1	CASSPGRPRQGREQYF	TGTGCCAGCAGCCCCGGCCGGCCTCGACAGGGGAGGGAGCAGTACTTC
once	TRBV6-5	13	TRBJ1-6	NA	CASSPGVWSPLHF	TGTGCCAGCAGCCCGGGTGTGTGGTCACCCCTCCACTTT
once	TRBV4-2	15	TRBJ1-2	TRBD1	CASSRGTGGSYGYTF	TGTGCCAGCAGCCGAGGGACAGGGGGCAGCTATGGCTACACCTTC
NA	TRBV5-1	16	TRBJ2-7	TRBD2	CASFPGLAGGINEQYF	TGCGCCAGCTTTCCGGGACTAGCGGGGGGAATTAACGAGCAGTACTTC
once	TRBV9	14	TRBJ2-7	NA	CASSVMAGVGEQYF	TGTGCCAGCAGCGTAATGGCAGGGGTGGGCGAGCAGTACTTC
few	TRBV7-2	16	TRBJ1-2	TRBD1	CASSSGISTGGAGYTF	TGTGCCAGCAGCTCAGGAATTTCGACAGGGGGCGCGGGCTACACCTTC
NA	TRBV28	15	TRBJ2-3	TRBD1	CASSLKGQGADTQYF	TGTGCCAGCAGCCTCAAGGGACAGGGAGCAGATACGCAGTATTTT
NA	TRBV10-2	13	TRBJ1-5	NA	CASSLTGNQPQHF	TGCGCCAGCAGTCTAACAGGGAATCAGCCCCAGCATTTT
NA	TRBV5-6	15	TRBJ2-7	NA	CASSFPPGNSYEQYF	TGTGCCAGCAGCTTCCCCCCCGGGAACTCCTACGAGCAGTACTTC
NA	TRBV19	13	TRBJ1-3	NA	CATLDNVGNTIYF	TGTGCCACCTTAGACAACGTGGGAAACACCATATATTTT
NA	TRBV6-4	17	TRBJ1-6	NA	CASSDSEGSSYNSPLHF	TGTGCCAGCAGTGACTCGGAGGGGAGCTCCTATAATTCACCCCTCCACTTT
NA	TRBV5-1	16	TRBJ2-2	TRBD1	CASSSLGQGSTGELFF	TGCGCCAGCAGCTCCCTAGGACAGGGGTCAACCGGGGAGCTGTTTTTT
NA	TRBV28	15	TRBJ1-1	NA	CASSLGEQENTEAFF	TGTGCCAGCAGTTTAGGCGAGCAGGAGAACACTGAAGCTTTCTTT
few	TRBV5-5	18	TRBJ2-7	TRBD1	CASSLRPGQGAQTHEQYF	TGTGCCAGCAGCTTGCGCCCGGGACAGGGGGCGCAAACGCACGAGCAGTACTTC
NA	TRBV6-1	15	TRBJ2-3	TRBD1	CASTNRGTSTDTQYF	TGTGCCAGCACTAACAGGGGTACTAGCACAGATACGCAGTATTTT
NA	TRBV5-6	15	TRBJ1-6	NA	CASSLGRLGSTPLHF	TGTGCCAGCAGCTTGGGGAGGCTGGGATCGACACCCCTCCACTTT
NA	TRBV6-1	15	TRBJ2-7	NA	CASSEPARTGYEQYF	TGTGCCAGCAGTGAACCCGCCCGAACAGGCTACGAGCAGTACTTC